A selection of T cell receptor beta chains follows, all from one sample in a study of blood T cell repertoires in COVID-19. TCRdb keeps only in-frame clones here, not all; method: immunoSEQ multiplex PCR. The sample holds roughly 180,000 clones, 75% to 90% seen once. Sequencing was performed on PBMCs or T cells enriched from blood (not recorded which). The receptors originated from a woman between 50 and 59 years old who had recovered from COVID-19. Both conserved end residues are part of each CDR3. A D gene is named only where the DNA matches it firmly. Not every row has a clone size; where given, it reads once, few, many or a size class.

CDR3 DNA: TGTGCCAGCAGTCCTCAGGGATTCCCTGAAGCTTTCTTT; CDR3 protein: CASSPQGFPEAFF; D gene: -; J gene: TRBJ1-1; clone size: -; V gene: TRBV27
CDR3 DNA: TGCGCCAGCAGACTTCGGACAGGATTGAGCTCTGGAAACACCATATATTTT; CDR3 protein: CASRLRTGLSSGNTIYF; D gene: TRBD1; J gene: TRBJ1-3; clone size: -; V gene: TRBV5-1
CDR3 DNA: TGCAGCGCTCGCCGGCTAGCGGGAGTCAATGAGCAGTTCTTC; CDR3 protein: CSARRLAGVNEQFF; D gene: TRBD2; J gene: TRBJ2-1; clone size: once; V gene: TRBV29-1
CDR3 DNA: TGTGCCAGCAGCCAAGTAATAGATCAGCCCCAGCATTTT; CDR3 protein: CASSQVIDQPQHF; D gene: -; J gene: TRBJ1-5; clone size: -; V gene: TRBV3-1/TRBV3-2
CDR3 DNA: TGCGCCAGCAGCCAAGATGGGGGGGTGAACACTGAAGCTTTCTTT; CDR3 protein: CASSQDGGVNTEAFF; D gene: -; J gene: TRBJ1-1; clone size: -; V gene: TRBV4-1
CDR3 DNA: TGTGCCAGCACCGTCGCAGATACGCAGTATTTT; CDR3 protein: CASTVADTQYF; D gene: -; J gene: TRBJ2-3; clone size: -; V gene: TRBV12-3/TRBV12-4
CDR3 DNA: TGTGCCAGCCTGGGCGGGGGCTACACCTTC; CDR3 protein: CASLGGGYTF; D gene: -; J gene: TRBJ1-2; clone size: -; V gene: TRBV6-5
CDR3 DNA: TGTGCCAGTAGTAGGGGTACAGGCCTGAATAATTCACCCCTCCACTTT; CDR3 protein: CASSRGTGLNNSPLHF; D gene: -; J gene: TRBJ1-6; clone size: -; V gene: TRBV19
CDR3 DNA: TGTGCCAGCAGCCAACAGGGTATTATCGGGGAGCTGTTTTTT; CDR3 protein: CASSQQGIIGELFF; D gene: -; J gene: TRBJ2-2; clone size: once; V gene: TRBV3-1/TRBV3-2
CDR3 DNA: TGTGCCAGCAGCTTTCTATCCCAGGGCGACTCACCCCTCCACTTT; CDR3 protein: CASSFLSQGDSPLHF; D gene: -; J gene: TRBJ1-6; clone size: -; V gene: TRBV5-5
CDR3 DNA: TGCGCCAGCAGCCGTGGCGGGGGCCTTGAGGGCTACACCTTC; CDR3 protein: CASSRGGGLEGYTF; D gene: -; J gene: TRBJ1-2; clone size: -; V gene: TRBV5-1
CDR3 DNA: TGTGCCAGCAGCGTAGGACTCCTGGCAAATCAGCCCCAGCATTTT; CDR3 protein: CASSVGLLANQPQHF; D gene: -; J gene: TRBJ1-5; clone size: -; V gene: TRBV9
CDR3 DNA: TGTGCCAGCAGCTTAGGGGCCGGGACAGGGAATTCACCCCTCCACTTT; CDR3 protein: CASSLGAGTGNSPLHF; D gene: TRBD1; J gene: TRBJ1-6; clone size: -; V gene: TRBV7-9
CDR3 DNA: TGTGCCAGCAGTTACGGCGGCGACGAGACCCAGTACTTC; CDR3 protein: CASSYGGDETQYF; D gene: -; J gene: TRBJ2-5; clone size: -; V gene: TRBV6-5
CDR3 DNA: TGCGCCAGCAGCCTCCGGACAGGGGGCCGCTTAGAGACCCAGTACTTC; CDR3 protein: CASSLRTGGRLETQYF; D gene: TRBD1; J gene: TRBJ2-5; clone size: few; V gene: TRBV4-1
CDR3 DNA: TGCGCCAGCAGCATAGGACAGGGCTGGGAGGGTCAGCCCCAGCATTTT; CDR3 protein: CASSIGQGWEGQPQHF; D gene: TRBD1; J gene: TRBJ1-5; clone size: -; V gene: TRBV5-1
CDR3 DNA: TGTGCCAGCAGCCAAGGGACTAGCGGGGGTATTGGGACCCAGTACTTC; CDR3 protein: CASSQGTSGGIGTQYF; D gene: TRBD2; J gene: TRBJ2-5; clone size: -; V gene: TRBV3-1/TRBV3-2
CDR3 DNA: TGCGCCAGCAGTCCCGCTGGGCGCACCGGGGAGCTGTTTTTT; CDR3 protein: CASSPAGRTGELFF; D gene: -; J gene: TRBJ2-2; clone size: -; V gene: TRBV10-1
CDR3 DNA: TGCGCCAGCAGCCAAGGAGTGAGTAGCGGCCAAGAGACCCAGTACTTC; CDR3 protein: CASSQGVSSGQETQYF; D gene: -; J gene: TRBJ2-5; clone size: -; V gene: TRBV4-3
CDR3 DNA: TGCGCCAGCAGCCCTCGTGGAGGGAGCTCTGGAAACACCATATATTTT; CDR3 protein: CASSPRGGSSGNTIYF; D gene: -; J gene: TRBJ1-3; clone size: -; V gene: TRBV5-1
CDR3 DNA: TGTGCCAGCAGTTCACGACTAGCGGGAGAGACAGATACGCAGTATTTT; CDR3 protein: CASSSRLAGETDTQYF; D gene: TRBD2; J gene: TRBJ2-3; clone size: -; V gene: TRBV28
CDR3 DNA: TGTGCCAGCAGCCCCCAGGGCGGGGTTTTGGGGGAGCAGTTCTTC; CDR3 protein: CASSPQGGVLGEQFF; D gene: -; J gene: TRBJ2-1; clone size: -; V gene: TRBV5-4
CDR3 DNA: TGTGCCAGTAGTGTATACAGGGACCCTGGGGCCAACGTCCTGACTTTC; CDR3 protein: CASSVYRDPGANVLTF; D gene: -; J gene: TRBJ2-6; clone size: -; V gene: TRBV19
CDR3 DNA: TGCGCCAGCAGCCAAGTAGAACGCGGCAAGGCTAATTCACCCCTCCACTTT; CDR3 protein: CASSQVERGKANSPLHF; D gene: -; J gene: TRBJ1-6; clone size: -; V gene: TRBV4-1
CDR3 DNA: TGTGCCAGCAGTGAGACGGGGCCCCAGCATTTT; CDR3 protein: CASSETGPQHF; D gene: -; J gene: TRBJ1-5; clone size: once; V gene: TRBV6-1
CDR3 DNA: TGTGCCAGCAGACTCGCTAGCACAGATACGCAGTATTTT; CDR3 protein: CASRLASTDTQYF; D gene: -; J gene: TRBJ2-3; clone size: -; V gene: TRBV6-5
CDR3 DNA: TGCAGCGTCCATGGACTAGCGGGAGGGAATGAGCAGTTCTTC; CDR3 protein: CSVHGLAGGNEQFF; D gene: TRBD2; J gene: TRBJ2-1; clone size: -; V gene: TRBV29-1
CDR3 DNA: TGTGCCAGCAGCCGAAGGCGGGGAGGGGAGACCCAGTACTTC; CDR3 protein: CASSRRRGGETQYF; D gene: TRBD2; J gene: TRBJ2-5; clone size: -; V gene: TRBV4-2
CDR3 DNA: TGCGCCAGCAGCTTCGACAGACGCTCCTATAATTCACCCCTCCACTTT; CDR3 protein: CASSFDRRSYNSPLHF; D gene: -; J gene: TRBJ1-6; clone size: -; V gene: TRBV5-1
CDR3 DNA: TGTGCCAGCAGTTTTGGCCTAGGAAGCCCCGGGGAGCTGTTTTTT; CDR3 protein: CASSFGLGSPGELFF; D gene: -; J gene: TRBJ2-2; clone size: -; V gene: TRBV27
CDR3 DNA: TGTGCCACCAGCAGTCTCAACTTTGCGTCAGGGAGCAATCAGCCCCAGCATTTT; CDR3 protein: CATSSLNFASGSNQPQHF; D gene: -; J gene: TRBJ1-5; clone size: few; V gene: TRBV15
CDR3 DNA: TGTGCCAGCAGCCGGCGGGGGGGCACAGATACGCAGTATTTT; CDR3 protein: CASSRRGGTDTQYF; D gene: TRBD2; J gene: TRBJ2-3; clone size: -; V gene: TRBV27
CDR3 DNA: TGTGCCAGCAGGACGGGGTACTCTGGGGCCAACGTCCTGACTTTC; CDR3 protein: CASRTGYSGANVLTF; D gene: -; J gene: TRBJ2-6; clone size: -; V gene: TRBV5-6
CDR3 DNA: TGTGCCAGCAGCGTGAGGGTAAACACTGAAGCTTTCTTT; CDR3 protein: CASSVRVNTEAFF; D gene: -; J gene: TRBJ1-1; clone size: once; V gene: TRBV27
CDR3 DNA: TGTGCCAGCAGCGTGGGACAAATGAACACTGAAGCTTTCTTT; CDR3 protein: CASSVGQMNTEAFF; D gene: -; J gene: TRBJ1-1; clone size: -; V gene: TRBV2
CDR3 DNA: TGTGCCAGCAGCCAAGATGGCACTATCAATCAGCCCCAGCATTTT; CDR3 protein: CASSQDGTINQPQHF; D gene: -; J gene: TRBJ1-5; clone size: -; V gene: TRBV4-2
CDR3 DNA: TGTGCCAGTAGTATGGAGGCTCCTAGGGCCAATCAGCCCCAGCATTTT; CDR3 protein: CASSMEAPRANQPQHF; D gene: -; J gene: TRBJ1-5; clone size: -; V gene: TRBV19
CDR3 DNA: TGCAGCGCTACCAAGCAGGGAATGAACACTGAAGCTTTCTTT; CDR3 protein: CSATKQGMNTEAFF; D gene: -; J gene: TRBJ1-1; clone size: -; V gene: TRBV29-1
CDR3 DNA: TGTGCCAGCAGTCCCACTAGCTCCTATAATTCACCCCTCCACTTT; CDR3 protein: CASSPTSSYNSPLHF; D gene: -; J gene: TRBJ1-6; clone size: -; V gene: TRBV2
CDR3 DNA: TGCGCCAGCAGCCAGCCCAGACAGGGCCGGAACACTGAAGCTTTCTTT; CDR3 protein: CASSQPRQGRNTEAFF; D gene: TRBD1; J gene: TRBJ1-1; clone size: -; V gene: TRBV4-1
CDR3 DNA: TGTGCCGGAAAGGGTAAGCGGGAGAACACCGGGGAGCTGTTTTTT; CDR3 protein: CAGKGKRENTGELFF; D gene: TRBD2; J gene: TRBJ2-2; clone size: -; V gene: TRBV6-5
CDR3 DNA: TGTGCCAGCAGGCCTACAGGGGGCGACCAGCCCCAGCATTTT; CDR3 protein: CASRPTGGDQPQHF; D gene: TRBD1; J gene: TRBJ1-5; clone size: -; V gene: TRBV28
CDR3 DNA: TGCGCCAGCAGCTTTCGGACAGGGGGACACACTGAAGCTTTCTTT; CDR3 protein: CASSFRTGGHTEAFF; D gene: TRBD1; J gene: TRBJ1-1; clone size: -; V gene: TRBV5-1
CDR3 DNA: TGTGCCAGCTCACCCGAGAACAGGGGTTTTTCACCCCTCCACTTT; CDR3 protein: CASSPENRGFSPLHF; D gene: TRBD1; J gene: TRBJ1-6; clone size: -; V gene: TRBV18
CDR3 DNA: TGTGCCAGCTGGGACAGGACTAACTATGGCTACACCTTC; CDR3 protein: CASWDRTNYGYTF; D gene: TRBD1; J gene: TRBJ1-2; clone size: -; V gene: TRBV28
CDR3 DNA: TGTGCCACCAGTGACCCCGGGAGCCCCCAGCATTTT; CDR3 protein: CATSDPGSPQHF; D gene: -; J gene: TRBJ1-5; clone size: -; V gene: TRBV24-1
CDR3 DNA: TGTGCCAGTAGTACAGGGACAGTGAACAATTCACCCCTCCACTTT; CDR3 protein: CASSTGTVNNSPLHF; D gene: TRBD1; J gene: TRBJ1-6; clone size: once; V gene: TRBV19
CDR3 DNA: TGTGCCTGGACTAGCCGTAGCGGGAGCGATGAGCAGTTCTTC; CDR3 protein: CAWTSRSGSDEQFF; D gene: TRBD2; J gene: TRBJ2-1; clone size: -; V gene: TRBV30
CDR3 DNA: TGTGCCATCAGTCAAGACAGTTATAGCAATCAGCCCCAGCATTTT; CDR3 protein: CAISQDSYSNQPQHF; D gene: -; J gene: TRBJ1-5; clone size: -; V gene: TRBV10-3
CDR3 DNA: TGTGCCAGCTCCCCCGACAGTGATAATTCACCCCTCCACTTT; CDR3 protein: CASSPDSDNSPLHF; D gene: -; J gene: TRBJ1-6; clone size: -; V gene: TRBV18
CDR3 DNA: TGTGCCAGCCAACGGACAGGGGTCGTCACCGGGGAGCTGTTTTTT; CDR3 protein: CASQRTGVVTGELFF; D gene: TRBD1; J gene: TRBJ2-2; clone size: -; V gene: TRBV28
CDR3 DNA: TGTGCCTGGAGTCCTGGGGCCCAAGAGACCCAGTACTTC; CDR3 protein: CAWSPGAQETQYF; D gene: -; J gene: TRBJ2-5; clone size: -; V gene: TRBV30
CDR3 DNA: TGTGCCAGCAGCTTGGATCAGGCGGGCCCGTACCAAGAGACCCAGTACTTC; CDR3 protein: CASSLDQAGPYQETQYF; D gene: -; J gene: TRBJ2-5; clone size: -; V gene: TRBV5-6
CDR3 DNA: TGTGCCAGCTCCGAGAGCCCCACGGGAGATCCCTATGGCTACACCTTC; CDR3 protein: CASSESPTGDPYGYTF; D gene: -; J gene: TRBJ1-2; clone size: once; V gene: TRBV18